This T cell receptor beta chain was profiled in a study of neurological immune-mediated disorders. Per germline, CDR1 KGHDR and CDR2 SFDVKD. Trimming removed 11 bases from V and 0 bases from J, with 24 bases in between. The CDR3 runs 17 residues. In TCRdb, the 5' RACE reads were re-called with MiXCR into one record per CDR3 protein. Of about 79,000 distinct CDR3 sequences in the sample, about 14% were seen once. This clonotype showed up many times. Sample: PBMCs. This TCR derives from a woman aged 45 to 65 in good health. V is TRBV24-1 and J is TRBJ1-1; D unresolved. The DNA for the CDR3 is TGTGCCAACAAGGCCCAGGCAGGCCTTAATATGAACACTGAAGCTTTCTTT. As protein: CANKAQAGLNMNTEAFF.